This T cell receptor beta chain was sequenced during a study of T cell repertoires in cytomegalovirus infection. Germline loops: CDR1 MNHEY, CDR2 SVGEGT. The CDR3 is 17 amino acids. J gave up 9 bases and V 6 bases, and 17 bases lay outside the gene matches. TCRdb re-called the reads with MiXCR, one entry per CDR3 protein. The sample has about 180,000 distinct CDR3 sequences, approximately 18% seen once; the top ten hold about 25%. The TCR comes from a human donor in good health (CMV status not recorded). Some clones in this sample may be carry-over from other donors' samples. This chain connects TRBV6-2 or TRBV6-3 to TRBJ2-2, with 9 bases lining up with TRBD1. Sequencing input: CD8+ T cells from PBMCs. CDR3: CASSPPGQGSSPRELFF. In DNA form, the CDR3 reads TGTGCCAGCAGCCCACCGGGACAGGGATCCTCACCGAGGGAGCTGTTTTTT.